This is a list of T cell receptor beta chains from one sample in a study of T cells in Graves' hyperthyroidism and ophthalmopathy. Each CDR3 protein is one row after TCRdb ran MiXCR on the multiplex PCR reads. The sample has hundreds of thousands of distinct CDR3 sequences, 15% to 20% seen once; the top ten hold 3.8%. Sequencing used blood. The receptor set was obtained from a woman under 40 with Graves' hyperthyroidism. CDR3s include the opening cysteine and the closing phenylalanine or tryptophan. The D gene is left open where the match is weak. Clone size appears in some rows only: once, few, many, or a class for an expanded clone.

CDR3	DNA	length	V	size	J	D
CASKTGTEYNEQFF	TGTGCCAGCAAAACCGGGACAGAATACAATGAGCAGTTCTTC	14	TRBV12-3/TRBV12-4	few	TRBJ2-1	TRBD1
CASSIVPGANTEAFF	TGTGCCAGTAGTATAGTTCCGGGGGCGAACACTGAAGCTTTCTTT	15	TRBV19	few	TRBJ1-1	-
CASSIGAGGAYNEQFF	TGCGCCAGCAGCATAGGAGCGGGAGGCGCCTACAATGAGCAGTTCTTC	16	TRBV5-1	few	TRBJ2-1	TRBD2
CASRAGRGVTGELFF	TGCGCCAGCAGGGCCGGGAGGGGGGTCACCGGGGAGCTGTTTTTT	15	TRBV10-2	-	TRBJ2-2	TRBD2
CASSLFGLAYEQYF	TGTGCCAGCAGTTTATTTGGACTAGCCTACGAGCAGTACTTC	14	TRBV28	-	TRBJ2-7	TRBD2
CSANLPPGLAGGPGSYNEQFF	TGCAGTGCCAATCTCCCCCCTGGGCTAGCGGGAGGGCCAGGCTCCTACAATGAGCAGTTCTTC	21	TRBV20-1	many	TRBJ2-1	TRBD2
CASSLGRGTGEQFF	TGCGCCAGCAGCTTGGGAAGGGGGACAGGTGAGCAGTTCTTC	14	TRBV5-1	-	TRBJ2-1	TRBD1
CASSLLGLAGDNEQFF	TGTGCCAGCAGCTTACTGGGACTAGCGGGAGACAATGAGCAGTTCTTC	16	TRBV7-9	many	TRBJ2-1	TRBD2
CASSEGIGEQYF	TGCGCCAGCAGTGAGGGGATTGGCGAGCAGTACTTC	12	TRBV10-2	-	TRBJ2-7	-
CAWSPLGTGDEKLFF	TGTGCCTGGAGTCCTCTCGGGACAGGGGATGAAAAACTGTTTTTT	15	TRBV30	-	TRBJ1-4	TRBD1
CASTESEGAGNEQFF	TGCGCCAGCACGGAATCGGAGGGCGCAGGCAATGAGCAGTTCTTC	15	TRBV5-1	many	TRBJ2-1	-
CATASRRLQLNGYTF	TGTGCCACAGCATCTAGACGTCTCCAACTCAATGGCTACACCTTC	15	TRBV12-3/TRBV12-4	many	TRBJ1-2	-
CSAVGGTVNTEAFF	TGCAGTGCTGTAGGGGGGACGGTGAACACTGAAGCTTTCTTT	14	TRBV20-1	many	TRBJ1-1	-
CASSLKGWANTGELFF	TGTGCCAGCAGCTTAAAGGGGTGGGCGAACACCGGGGAGCTGTTTTTT	16	TRBV7-9	-	TRBJ2-2	-
CASSLGDLTEAFF	TGTGCCAGCAGTTTAGGGGATCTAACTGAAGCTTTCTTT	13	TRBV28	few	TRBJ1-1	-
CASTLVTGGNTIYF	TGTGCCAGCACCCTCGTGACAGGTGGAAACACCATATATTTT	14	TRBV19	few	TRBJ1-3	-
CASSLEAGGSGNTIYF	TGTGCCAGCAGCTTAGAGGCAGGGGGTTCTGGAAACACCATATATTTT	16	TRBV7-2	few	TRBJ1-3	TRBD1
CASSFTSIAEQFF	TGTGCCAGCAGTTTTACCTCCATAGCGGAGCAGTTCTTC	13	TRBV28	-	TRBJ2-1	-
CATSDRAGGLAGELFF	TGTGCCACCAGTGATCGGGCGGGAGGGCTTGCCGGGGAGCTGTTTTTT	16	TRBV24-1	few	TRBJ2-2	TRBD2
CASSFAGGADTQYF	TGTGCCAGCAGCTTTGCGGGAGGGGCAGATACGCAGTATTTT	14	TRBV7-2	-	TRBJ2-3	TRBD2
CAWSVGPGEQYF	TGTGCCTGGAGCGTGGGGCCGGGCGAGCAGTACTTC	12	TRBV30	-	TRBJ2-7	-
CASSFTGLLSQPQHF	TGTGCCAGCAGTTTTACAGGGTTGTTGAGTCAGCCCCAGCATTTT	15	TRBV28	many	TRBJ1-5	-
CASSLAPQGRETQYF	TGTGCCAGCAGCTTAGCCCCACAGGGGAGGGAGACCCAGTACTTC	15	TRBV7-9	-	TRBJ2-5	-
CASSFRHSGNTIYF	TGTGCCAGCAGTTTCAGGCACTCGGGAAACACCATATATTTT	14	TRBV12-3/TRBV12-4	many	TRBJ1-3	-
CSARGSRLDDLFHEQYF	TGCAGTGCTAGAGGGTCCCGGCTAGATGACTTATTCCACGAGCAGTACTTC	17	TRBV20-1	few	TRBJ2-7	-
CASNEGAGSNQPQHF	TGTGCCAGCAACGAGGGGGCAGGTAGCAATCAGCCCCAGCATTTT	15	TRBV11-3	few	TRBJ1-5	TRBD1
CASSSGGRVNEQFF	TGTGCCAGCAGCAGCGGGGGCCGGGTCAATGAGCAGTTCTTC	14	TRBV9	-	TRBJ2-1	TRBD2
CASSLGDIATGELFF	TGTGCCAGCAGTTTAGGAGACATAGCAACCGGGGAGCTGTTTTTT	15	TRBV12-3/TRBV12-4	many	TRBJ2-2	-
CATGDGLNTEAFF	TGTGCCACCGGGGACGGACTGAACACTGAAGCTTTCTTT	13	TRBV10-3	many	TRBJ1-1	-
CAISASPGLAGTDTQYF	TGTGCCATCAGTGCGAGCCCCGGGCTAGCGGGCACAGATACGCAGTATTTT	17	TRBV10-3	-	TRBJ2-3	TRBD2
CAWSTRSGGLTEAFF	TGTGCCTGGAGTACAAGATCTGGGGGGCTCACTGAAGCTTTCTTT	15	TRBV30	many	TRBJ1-1	-
CASSEAALMPQYF	TGTGCCAGCAGTGAAGCGGCCCTTATGCCGCAGTATTTT	13	TRBV6-1	many	TRBJ2-3	-
CASSELTGVSYNEQFF	TGCGCCAGCAGTGAGTTAACAGGAGTCTCCTACAATGAGCAGTTCTTC	16	TRBV10-1	-	TRBJ2-1	-
CASSEQGYSDGYTF	TGTGCCAGTAGTGAGCAGGGTTATTCGGATGGCTACACCTTC	14	TRBV19	-	TRBJ1-2	-
CASSAGTPYEQYF	TGTGCCAGCAGCGCCGGGACCCCCTACGAGCAGTACTTC	13	TRBV13	-	TRBJ2-7	-
CASKGSGLYNEQFF	TGTGCCAGCAAGGGCAGCGGATTATACAATGAGCAGTTCTTC	14	TRBV2	many	TRBJ2-1	-
CASSFPRGVGWTQYF	TGTGCCAGCAGTTTCCCCAGGGGTGTAGGTTGGACCCAGTACTTC	15	TRBV27	many	TRBJ2-5	-
CAWSVAGFGNTIYF	TGTGCCTGGAGTGTGGCAGGCTTTGGAAACACCATATATTTT	14	TRBV30	-	TRBJ1-3	-
CASSFPRTEAFF	TGTGCCAGCAGCTTCCCTCGCACTGAAGCTTTCTTT	12	TRBV28	many	TRBJ1-1	-
CASSLMTSGRDEQYF	TGTGCCAGCAGCCTAATGACTAGCGGGAGGGACGAGCAGTACTTC	15	TRBV28	many	TRBJ2-7	TRBD2
CASSQGLGNSNQPQHF	TGCGCCAGCAGCCAAGGTTTAGGGAATAGCAATCAGCCCCAGCATTTT	16	TRBV5-1	many	TRBJ1-5	-
CASSKLAGINYEQYF	TGTGCCAGCAGCAAACTAGCGGGTATAAACTACGAGCAGTACTTC	15	TRBV7-2	many	TRBJ2-7	TRBD2
CSPPAGVGYEQYF	TGCAGTCCCCCTGCGGGAGTAGGCTACGAGCAGTACTTC	13	TRBV20-1	-	TRBJ2-7	TRBD2